Listed below are T cell receptor beta chains from one sample, sequenced in a study of T cell responses to AZD1222 COVID-19 vaccine. The repertoire was sequenced with immunoSEQ multiplex PCR; TCRdb's copy has only in-frame clones and lacks some. The table includes 90,000 or so clones, approximately 89% detected once. The sequencing used peripheral blood, collected 28 days after the second AZD1222 dose. The receptors stem from an adult who received the AZD1222 COVID-19 vaccine. Both conserved end residues are part of each CDR3. The order of the fields is CDR3 length, V gene, CDR3 protein.

15	TRBV5-4	CASSIEGDIYNEQFF
13	TRBV10-3	CAISGTHNYGYTF
15	TRBV2	CASKGVKGGGDTQYF
13	TRBV2	CASSAGIQETQYF
16	TRBV4-2	CASSQEGTTLQETQYF
16	TRBV9	CASSVEDSGVTGELFF
14	TRBV9	CASSETGFNEKLFF
14	TRBV10-3	CAISDSGPRYEQYF
12	TRBV12-3/TRBV12-4	CASSLRWTEAFF
14	TRBV7-2	CASSLSGVKETQYF
14	TRBV5-8	CASRDRDRVHEQYF
12	TRBV12-3/TRBV12-4	CASSRTGYEQFF
14	TRBV2	CASGRAQGLGEQYF
19	TRBV11-2	CASSLFPLAGGRGTGELFF
19	TRBV18	CASSPLDSGTGGLFGKLFF
15	TRBV2	CASSGSTGRGEKLFF
15	TRBV2	CASRETGALVQPQHF
16	TRBV19	CASSIAMRTPGQPQHF
16	TRBV5-4	CASSGPGRSSGNTIYF
13	TRBV18	CASSQDRVNEQFF
15	TRBV27	CASSLTRGPTGELFF
16	TRBV4-1	CASSPLTGGRYYEQFF
13	TRBV25-1	CASSDGDYGGYTF
11	TRBV20-1	CSATVRNEQFF
16	TRBV7-6	CASSSTPEDSGNTIYF
13	TRBV6-5	CASTSPGANVLTF
15	TRBV4-1	CASSQVSVAVGELFF
16	TRBV7-9	CASSPPSGQGFDTQYF
16	TRBV28	CASTAPQGRGSYEQYF
15	TRBV28	CASSLLAGSARELFF